These 6 T cell receptor beta chains were sequenced from one sample in a study of blood T cell repertoires in COVID-19. Measured with immunoSEQ multiplex PCR; TCRdb has only the in-frame clones, and not every one. This table holds some 66,000 clones, more than 80% found once. The sequencing sample was made of peripheral blood. These TCRs come from a human donor with active COVID-19. The donor label of this sample is uncertain.

This sequence joins TRBV2 and TRBJ2-2; 7 bases fit TRBD1. CDR3 size: 16 residues. V was clipped by 7 bases and J by 6 bases; unmatched bases: 14. The V gene's germline CDR1 is SNHLY and CDR2 FYNNEI. CDR3 loop: CASNDPRQGSAGELFF. CDR3 coding DNA: TGTGCCAGCAACGACCCCCGACAGGGAAGCGCCGGGGAGCTGTTTTTT.

The chain employs TRBV6-5 and TRBJ2-3; D is unclear. With 0 bases removed from V and 1 base from J, the gap between germline ends came to 5 bases. Looked up from germline, CDR1 is MNHEY and CDR2 is SVGAGI. The CDR3 runs 14 residues. The CDR3 protein is CASSYSRGTDTQYF. The CDR3 coding sequence is TGTGCCAGCAGTTACTCACGGGGCACAGATACGCAGTATTTT.

The CDR3 spells CASSLMSRGSPGELFF. The CDR3 bases are TGTGCCAGCAGCTTAATGTCTCGCGGGAGCCCCGGGGAGCTGTTTTTT. The V and J genes are TRBV7-2 and TRBJ2-2, with 7 positions matching TRBD2. In germline, CDR1 is SGHTA, CDR2 FQGNSA. V was clipped by 2 bases and J by 6 bases; unmatched bases: 9. This CDR3 region has 16 residues.

This clone has a handful of counts. The chain combines TRBV7-9 with TRBJ1-2; tentative D call: TRBD1 (5 bases). The length of the CDR3 is 13 residues. V was trimmed by 6 bases and J by 4 bases, leaving 12 bases between them. Per germline, CDR1 SEHNR and CDR2 FQNEAQ (reference sequence). CDR3 sequence (DNA): TGTGCCAGCAGGAAACCAGGGCTCTATGGCTACACCTTC. Amino acid sequence: CASRKPGLYGYTF.

This chain links TRBV6-5 with TRBJ2-7; the match to TRBD1 covers 7 bases. CDR3 length: 16 residues. Germline CDR1 MNHEY, CDR2 SVGAGI. Trimming cost V 1 base and J 1 base; bases outside gene matches: 7. In DNA, the CDR3 is TGTGCCAGCAGTTACTACTTAAGACAGGGTTCCTACGAGCAGTACTTC. Its translation: CASSYYLRQGSYEQYF.

This sequence joins TRBV13 and TRBJ1-2, with D tentatively TRBD1 (5 bases). Trimming took off 3 bases at V and 5 bases at J, with 16 bases between the two ends. Per the germline V gene, CDR1 is PRHDT and CDR2 is FYEKMQ (reference sequence). The CDR3 spans 15 residues. The CDR3 region is CASSFRRTGEYGYTF. As DNA, the CDR3 is TGTGCCAGCAGCTTTCGACGGACGGGGGAATATGGCTACACCTTC.